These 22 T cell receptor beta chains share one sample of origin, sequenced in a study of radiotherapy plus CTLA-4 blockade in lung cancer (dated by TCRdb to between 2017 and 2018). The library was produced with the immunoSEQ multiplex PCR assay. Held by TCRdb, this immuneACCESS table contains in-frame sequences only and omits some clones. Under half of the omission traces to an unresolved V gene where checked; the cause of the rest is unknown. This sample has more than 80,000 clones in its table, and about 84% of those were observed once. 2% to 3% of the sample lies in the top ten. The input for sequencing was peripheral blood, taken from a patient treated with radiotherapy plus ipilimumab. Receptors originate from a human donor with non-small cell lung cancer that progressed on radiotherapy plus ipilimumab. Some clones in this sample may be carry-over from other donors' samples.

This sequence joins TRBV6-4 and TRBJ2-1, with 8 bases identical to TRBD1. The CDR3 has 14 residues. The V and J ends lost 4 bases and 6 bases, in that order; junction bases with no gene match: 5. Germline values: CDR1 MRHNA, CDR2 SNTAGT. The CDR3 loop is CASSVTGEVNEQFF. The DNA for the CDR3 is TGTGCCAGCAGTGTGACAGGGGAAGTCAATGAGCAGTTCTTC.

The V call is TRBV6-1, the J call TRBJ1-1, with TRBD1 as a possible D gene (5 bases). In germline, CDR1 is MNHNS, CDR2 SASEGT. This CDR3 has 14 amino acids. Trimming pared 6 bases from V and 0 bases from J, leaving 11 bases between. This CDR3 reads CASRTASLNTEAFF. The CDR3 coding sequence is TGTGCCAGCAGGACAGCATCTTTGAACACTGAAGCTTTCTTT.

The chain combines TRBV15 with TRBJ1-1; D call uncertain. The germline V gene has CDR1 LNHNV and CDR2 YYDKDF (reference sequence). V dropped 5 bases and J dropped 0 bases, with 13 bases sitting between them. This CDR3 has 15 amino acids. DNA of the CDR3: TGTGCCACCAGCCCGATACAGAACTTGAACACTGAAGCTTTCTTT. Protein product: CATSPIQNLNTEAFF.

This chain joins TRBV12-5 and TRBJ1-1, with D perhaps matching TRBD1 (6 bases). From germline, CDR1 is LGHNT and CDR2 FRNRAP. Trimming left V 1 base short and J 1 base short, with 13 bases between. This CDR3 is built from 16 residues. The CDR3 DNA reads TGTGCTAGTGGTTTGGACAACGGGGGGCAGAACACTGAAGCTTTCTTT. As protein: CASGLDNGGQNTEAFF.

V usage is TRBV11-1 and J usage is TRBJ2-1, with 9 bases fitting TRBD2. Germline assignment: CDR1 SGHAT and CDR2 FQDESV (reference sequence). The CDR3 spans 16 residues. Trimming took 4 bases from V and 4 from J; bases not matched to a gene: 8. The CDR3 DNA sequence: TGTGCCAGCAGCTCCACGAGGACTAGCGCATACAATGAGCAGTTCTTC. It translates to CASSSTRTSAYNEQFF. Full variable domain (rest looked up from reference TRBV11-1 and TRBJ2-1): EAEVAQSPRYKITEKSQAVAFWCDPISGHATLYWYRQILGQGPELLVQFQDESVVDDSQLPKDRFSAERLKGVDSTLKIQPAELGDSAMYLCASSSTRTSAYNEQFFGPGTRLTVL.

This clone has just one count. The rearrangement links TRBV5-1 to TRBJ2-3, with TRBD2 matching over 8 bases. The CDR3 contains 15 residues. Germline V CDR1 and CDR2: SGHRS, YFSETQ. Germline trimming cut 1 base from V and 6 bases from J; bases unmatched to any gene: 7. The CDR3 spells CASSLPLAGGDTQYF. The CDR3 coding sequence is TGCGCCAGCAGCTTGCCCCTAGCGGGTGGGGATACGCAGTATTTT.

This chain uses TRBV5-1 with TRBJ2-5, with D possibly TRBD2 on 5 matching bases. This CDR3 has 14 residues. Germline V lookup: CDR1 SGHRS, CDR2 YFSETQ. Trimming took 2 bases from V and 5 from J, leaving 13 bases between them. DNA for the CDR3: TGCGCCAGCAGCTTCGGACGGGAAGTGGAGACCCAGTACTTC. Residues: CASSFGREVETQYF. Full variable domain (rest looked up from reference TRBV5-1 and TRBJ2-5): KAGVTQTPRYLIKTRGQQVTLSCSPISGHRSVSWYQQTPGQGLQFLFEYFSETQRNKGNFPGRFSGRQFSNSRSEMNVSTLELGDSALYLCASSFGREVETQYFGPGTRLLVL.

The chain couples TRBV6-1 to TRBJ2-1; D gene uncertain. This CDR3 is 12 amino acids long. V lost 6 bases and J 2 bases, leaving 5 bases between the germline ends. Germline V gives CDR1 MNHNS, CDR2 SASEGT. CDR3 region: CASSLAYNEQFF. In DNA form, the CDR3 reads TGTGCCAGCAGCTTGGCCTACAATGAGCAGTTCTTC.

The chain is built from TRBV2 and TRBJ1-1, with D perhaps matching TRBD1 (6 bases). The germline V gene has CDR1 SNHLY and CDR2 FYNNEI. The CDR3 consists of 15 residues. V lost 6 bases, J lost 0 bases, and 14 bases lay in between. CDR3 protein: CASRTNREMNTEAFF. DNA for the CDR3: TGTGCCAGCAGAACGAACAGGGAAATGAACACTGAAGCTTTCTTT.

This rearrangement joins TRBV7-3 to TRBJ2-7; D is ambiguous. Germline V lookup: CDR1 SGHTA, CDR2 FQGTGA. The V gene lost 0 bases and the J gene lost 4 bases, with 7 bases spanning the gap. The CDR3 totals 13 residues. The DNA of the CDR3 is TGTGCCAGCAGCTTAACGTCGGAATACGAGCAGTACTTC. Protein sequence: CASSLTSEYEQYF. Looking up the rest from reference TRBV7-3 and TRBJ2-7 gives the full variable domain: GAGVSQTPSNKVTEKGKYVELRCDPISGHTALYWYRQSLGQGPEFLIYFQGTGAADDSGLPNDRFFAVRPEGSVSTLKIQRTERGDSAVYLCASSLTSEYEQYFGPGTRLTVT.

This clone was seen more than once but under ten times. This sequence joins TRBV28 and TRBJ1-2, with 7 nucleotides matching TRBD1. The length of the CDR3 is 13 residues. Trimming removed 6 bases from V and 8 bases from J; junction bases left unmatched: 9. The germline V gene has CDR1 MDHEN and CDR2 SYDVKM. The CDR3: CASRDTGDEGYTF. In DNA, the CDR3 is TGTGCCAGCAGAGACACAGGGGATGAGGGCTACACCTTC.

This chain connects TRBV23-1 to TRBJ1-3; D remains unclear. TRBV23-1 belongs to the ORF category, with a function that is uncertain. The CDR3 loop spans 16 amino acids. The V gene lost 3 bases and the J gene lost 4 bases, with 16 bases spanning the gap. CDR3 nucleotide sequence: TGCGCCAGCAGTCAGGAGCAACCTACGGGGGGAAACACCATATATTTT. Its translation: CASSQEQPTGGNTIYF.

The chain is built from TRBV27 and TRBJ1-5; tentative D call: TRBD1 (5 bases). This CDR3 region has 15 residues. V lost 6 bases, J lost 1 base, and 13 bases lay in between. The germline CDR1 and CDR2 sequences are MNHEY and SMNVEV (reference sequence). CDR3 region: CASSPFRQSNQPQHF. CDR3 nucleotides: TGTGCCAGCAGCCCTTTTCGACAGAGCAATCAGCCCCAGCATTTT.

In DNA form, the CDR3 reads TGCGCCAGCAGCCGAAGAGTATACCAGGGGGGAAACACCGGGGAGCTGTTTTTT. Its protein product is CASSRRVYQGGNTGELFF. This chain links TRBV4-3 with TRBJ2-2; TRBD1 might be the D (7 bases). The CDR3 is 18 residues long. Trimming pared 4 bases from V and 2 bases from J, leaving 20 bases between. The germline V gene encodes CDR1 LGHNA and CDR2 YSLEER.

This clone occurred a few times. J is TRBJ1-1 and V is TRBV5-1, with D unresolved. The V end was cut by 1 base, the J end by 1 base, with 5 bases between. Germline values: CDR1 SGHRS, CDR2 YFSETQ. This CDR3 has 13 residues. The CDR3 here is CASSLQENTEAFF. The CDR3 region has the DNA TGCGCCAGCAGCTTGCAGGAGAACACTGAAGCTTTCTTT.

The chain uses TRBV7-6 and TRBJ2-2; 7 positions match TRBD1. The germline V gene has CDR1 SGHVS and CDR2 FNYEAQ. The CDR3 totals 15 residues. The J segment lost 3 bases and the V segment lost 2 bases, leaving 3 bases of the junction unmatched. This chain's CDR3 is CASSLWQGDTGELFF. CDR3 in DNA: TGTGCCAGCAGCTTATGGCAGGGGGACACCGGGGAGCTGTTTTTT.

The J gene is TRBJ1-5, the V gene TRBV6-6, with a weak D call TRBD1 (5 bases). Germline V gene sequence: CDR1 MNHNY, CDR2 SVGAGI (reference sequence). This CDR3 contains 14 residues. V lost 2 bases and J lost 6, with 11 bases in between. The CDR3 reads CASSYLPQAQPQHF. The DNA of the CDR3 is TGTGCCAGCAGTTACCTTCCACAGGCTCAGCCCCAGCATTTT.

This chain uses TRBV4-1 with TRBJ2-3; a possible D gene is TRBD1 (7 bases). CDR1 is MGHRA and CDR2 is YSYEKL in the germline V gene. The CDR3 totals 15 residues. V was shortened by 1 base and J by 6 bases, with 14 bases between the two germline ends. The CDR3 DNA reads TGCGCCAGCAGCCAAGCAGGGGGGTCAAGGGATACGCAGTATTTT. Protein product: CASSQAGGSRDTQYF.

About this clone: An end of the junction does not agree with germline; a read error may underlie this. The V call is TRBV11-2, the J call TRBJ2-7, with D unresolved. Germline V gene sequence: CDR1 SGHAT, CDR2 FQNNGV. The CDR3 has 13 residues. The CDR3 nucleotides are TGTGCCAGCAGCTTAGTTGGACGCTCCCCCGTCGTCTTC. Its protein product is CASSLVGRSPVVF. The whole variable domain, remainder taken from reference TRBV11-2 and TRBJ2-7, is EAGVAQSPRYKIIEKRQSVAFWCNPISGHATLYWYQQILGQGPKLLIQFQNNGVVDDSQLPKDRFSAERLKGVDSTLKIQPAKLEDSAVYLCASSLVGRSPVVFGPGTRLTVT.

The CDR3 protein is CASSLVGQGTEPQHF. CDR3 DNA: TGTGCCAGCAGCTTAGTTGGACAGGGGACGGAGCCCCAGCATTTT. The chain has TRBV7-9 and TRBJ1-5; 9 bases are a match to TRBD1. There are 15 residues in the CDR3. The germline gives CDR1 SEHNR, CDR2 FQNEAQ (reference sequence). The trim removed 1 base at V and 8 bases at J, leaving 6 bases unmatched.

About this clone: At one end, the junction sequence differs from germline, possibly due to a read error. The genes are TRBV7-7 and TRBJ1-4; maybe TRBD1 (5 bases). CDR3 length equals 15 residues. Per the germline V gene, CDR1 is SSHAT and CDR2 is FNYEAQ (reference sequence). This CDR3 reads CASSPRDRPGRELFF. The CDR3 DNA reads TGTGCTAGCAGCCCTCGGGACCGCCCGGGGAGGGAACTGTTTTTT. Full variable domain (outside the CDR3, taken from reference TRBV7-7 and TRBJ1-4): GAGVSQSPRYKVTKRGQDVTLRCDPISSHATLYWYQQALGQGPEFLTYFNYEAQPDKSGLPSDRFSAERPEGSISTLTIQRTEQRDSAMYRCASSPRDRPGRELFFGSGTQLSVL.

CDR3 nucleotide sequence: TGTGCCAGTAGTCGACCTCGTGGACGGGGGGGCCGAACCGGGGAGCTGTTTTTT. It encodes CASSRPRGRGGRTGELFF. The genes are TRBV19 and TRBJ2-2; 8 positions agree with TRBD2. Trimming removed 5 bases from V and 5 bases from J; junction bases left unmatched: 16. The germline V gene has CDR1 LNHDA and CDR2 SQIVND (reference sequence). This CDR3 region has 18 residues.